This T cell receptor beta chain was identified in a study of technical replicates of blood from several donors. The table came from immunoSEQ multiplex PCR; TCRdb's copy has only in-frame clones and leaves some out. The sample yields roughly 80,000 clones, 94% seen once. The source is a human donor in good health. The source material was T cells isolated from PBMCs.

DNA for the CDR3: TGTGCCAGTAGCGGGAGGAGGACCGGGGAGCTGTTTTTT. Its protein product is CASSGRRTGELFF. This chain links TRBV6-1 with TRBJ2-2; 10 bases are a match to TRBD2. Germline V lookup: CDR1 MNHNS, CDR2 SASEGT. Trimming took 9 bases from V and 5 from J; bases not matched to a gene: 3. This CDR3 region has 13 residues.